The rows below give T cell receptor beta chains drawn from one sample of a study of vaccination and CD4 T cells after COVID-19. Their antigens remain unidentified. TCRdb itself ran the PCR reads through MiXCR, one entry per CDR3 protein. Here the sample spans some 2,900 distinct CDR3 sequences, 30% to 35% being singletons. Sequencing used CD4+ T cells from blood, cultured in vitro. The receptors were sampled from a human donor who had recovered from COVID-19. The CDR3 runs from the conserved cysteine through the conserved F or W. Fields, in order: D gene, J gene, V gene, clone size, CDR3 protein, CDR3 DNA. A D gene is named only where the DNA matches it firmly. Where a row states a size, it is once, few, many or the class of an expanded clone; other rows omit it.

-	TRBJ1-2	TRBV10-1	few	CASSESNRSWGYTF	TGCGCCAGCAGTGAGTCCAACCGGTCCTGGGGCTACACCTTC
-	TRBJ1-2	TRBV29-1	-	CSVEKGLGGYGYTF	TGCAGCGTTGAAAAGGGGCTAGGCGGCTATGGCTACACCTTC
TRBD1	TRBJ2-2	TRBV6-5	-	CASSSYSGGNTGELFF	TGTGCCAGCAGTTCGTATTCAGGGGGCAACACCGGGGAGCTGTTTTTT
TRBD1	TRBJ1-2	TRBV10-3	few	CAISGFPDRAHGYTF	TGTGCCATCAGTGGCTTCCCCGACAGGGCTCATGGCTACACCTTC
TRBD2	TRBJ2-5	TRBV7-8	-	CASSGLAGGETQYF	TGTGCCAGCAGTGGGCTAGCGGGGGGAGAGACCCAGTACTTC
-	TRBJ1-1	TRBV19	-	CASPGGMWKGNTEAFF	TGTGCCAGTCCCGGTGGCATGTGGAAGGGGAACACTGAAGCTTTCTTT
-	TRBJ1-3	TRBV7-9	few	CASSPRMGRGSGNTIYF	TGTGCCAGCAGCCCCCGGATGGGCAGGGGTTCTGGAAACACCATATATTTT
-	TRBJ2-3	TRBV5-1	-	CASSPLLATDTQYF	TGCGCCAGCAGCCCCCTACTAGCCACAGATACGCAGTATTTT
-	TRBJ1-1	TRBV20-1	-	CSARGDPITEAFF	TGCAGTGCTAGAGGGGACCCTATCACTGAAGCTTTCTTT
-	TRBJ1-5	TRBV4-1	-	CASSQGEGQPQHF	TGCGCCAGCAGCCAAGGGGAGGGGCAACCCCAGCATTTT
-	TRBJ1-4	TRBV19	few	CASTKGIGNEKLFF	TGTGCCAGTACTAAGGGAATAGGGAATGAAAAACTGTTTTTT
TRBD1	TRBJ1-5	TRBV27	-	CASSPASAQGAYQPQHF	TGTGCCAGCAGTCCGGCCTCCGCACAGGGGGCCTATCAGCCCCAGCATTTT
TRBD1	TRBJ1-2	TRBV27	-	CASSFALTGGYGYTF	TGTGCCAGCAGCTTCGCCCTGACAGGGGGGTATGGCTACACCTTC
-	TRBJ1-5	TRBV7-2	-	CASSLGQFGQPQHF	TGTGCCAGCAGCTTAGGACAGTTCGGGCAGCCCCAGCATTTT
TRBD2	TRBJ2-3	TRBV6-1	medium-sized	CASRFTSGSSTDTQYF	TGTGCCAGCCGCTTTACTAGCGGGTCTAGCACAGATACGCAGTATTTT
-	TRBJ2-3	TRBV7-3	once	CASSLSLDTNTQYF	TGTGCCAGCAGCTTATCTCTCGACACTAATACGCAGTATTTT
TRBD1	TRBJ1-6	TRBV6-1	few	CASSRGTGHSPLHF	TGTGCCAGCAGCAGGGGGACAGGGCACTCACCCCTCCACTTT
-	TRBJ1-3	TRBV11-2	-	CASSSPQGSGNTIYF	TGTGCCAGCAGCTCACCGCAGGGGTCTGGAAACACCATATATTTT
-	TRBJ1-3	TRBV20-1	-	CSARDQAAGTGNTIYF	TGCAGTGCTAGAGATCAGGCGGCAGGGACAGGAAACACCATATATTTT
TRBD1	TRBJ1-5	TRBV19	few	CASSIIAGQGNQPQHF	TGTGCCAGTAGTATTATTGCAGGACAGGGGAATCAGCCCCAGCATTTT
TRBD2	TRBJ2-3	TRBV20-1	-	CSAMKSGGETDTQYF	TGCAGTGCTATGAAGAGCGGGGGGGAGACAGATACGCAGTATTTT
-	TRBJ2-3	TRBV12-3/TRBV12-4	few	CASSFYGRGGRDTQYF	TGTGCCAGCAGTTTCTACGGTAGGGGAGGTCGAGATACGCAGTATTTT
TRBD1	TRBJ2-5	TRBV7-9	-	CASRAGTVQETQYF	TGTGCCAGCAGGGCCGGGACAGTACAAGAGACCCAGTACTTC
-	TRBJ2-3	TRBV20-1	medium-sized	CSASPKGGYTDTQYF	TGCAGTGCTAGTCCGAAGGGGGGGTACACAGATACGCAGTATTTT
TRBD1	TRBJ1-1	TRBV19	-	CASSFHPTGGNTEAFF	TGTGCCAGTAGTTTCCACCCGACAGGGGGGAACACTGAAGCTTTCTTT
-	TRBJ1-6	TRBV12-3/TRBV12-4	-	CASSLDGRGNSPLHF	TGTGCCAGCAGTTTAGACGGAAGGGGTAATTCACCCCTCCACTTT
-	TRBJ1-2	TRBV30	few	CAWSDRGNYGYTF	TGTGCCTGGAGTGATCGAGGGAACTATGGCTACACCTTC
-	TRBJ1-5	TRBV19	-	CASSPNRAPRDQPQHF	TGTGCCAGTAGTCCCAACCGGGCCCCTCGGGATCAGCCCCAGCATTTT
TRBD2	TRBJ2-5	TRBV9	-	CASSAIPRAGGQETQYF	TGTGCCAGCAGCGCCATCCCCCGGGCGGGGGGGCAAGAGACCCAGTACTTC
-	TRBJ1-1	TRBV12-3/TRBV12-4	few	CASSILMGSEAFF	TGTGCCAGCAGCATCTTAATGGGGTCGGAAGCTTTCTTT
TRBD1	TRBJ2-3	TRBV12-3/TRBV12-4	-	CASSQDRGPTDTQYF	TGTGCCAGCAGTCAGGACAGGGGTCCCACAGATACGCAGTATTTT
-	TRBJ1-1	TRBV7-8	-	CASSLGGQFEAFF	TGTGCCAGCAGCTTAGGGGGCCAGTTTGAAGCTTTCTTT
TRBD1	TRBJ1-1	TRBV20-1	-	CSASSGTGYTEAFF	TGCAGTGCTAGTTCGGGGACAGGGTATACTGAAGCTTTCTTT
TRBD1	TRBJ2-7	TRBV2	few	CASARQGAYEQYF	TGTGCCAGCGCCCGACAGGGGGCCTACGAGCAGTACTTC
-	TRBJ2-5	TRBV5-6	few	CASSPWGGAQETQYF	TGTGCCAGCAGCCCGTGGGGGGGGGCCCAAGAGACCCAGTACTTC
-	TRBJ2-5	TRBV5-6	-	CASSFIESSEETQYF	TGTGCCAGCAGCTTTATAGAATCGAGTGAAGAGACCCAGTACTTC
-	TRBJ1-2	TRBV5-4	-	CASSRSGLTIYTF	TGTGCCAGCAGCCGCTCGGGACTCACTATATACACCTTC
TRBD1	TRBJ1-2	TRBV5-1	few	CASSLGDRAGAGYTF	TGCGCCAGCAGCTTGGGCGACAGGGCGGGGGCTGGCTACACCTTC
-	TRBJ2-5	TRBV6-1	-	CASRGGNQETQYF	TGTGCCAGCAGAGGGGGGAACCAAGAGACCCAGTACTTC
-	TRBJ2-2	TRBV7-3	-	CASSLGGGNTGELFF	TGTGCCAGCAGCTTAGGAGGGGGGAACACCGGGGAGCTGTTTTTT
-	TRBJ1-1	TRBV10-3	-	CAISAQAGTEAFF	TGTGCCATCAGTGCCCAGGCGGGCACTGAAGCTTTCTTT
TRBD2	TRBJ2-7	TRBV20-1	few	CSAPSGGLYEQYF	TGCAGTGCCCCCAGCGGGGGGCTTTACGAGCAGTACTTC
-	TRBJ1-2	TRBV6-5	few	CASSYPLPGADYGYTF	TGTGCCAGCAGTTACCCCCTACCGGGAGCGGACTATGGCTACACCTTC
-	TRBJ2-3	TRBV4-1	-	CASSQERLRADTQYF	TGCGCCAGCAGCCAAGAGCGACTGAGAGCGGATACGCAGTATTTT
TRBD2	TRBJ2-5	TRBV30	-	CASTPGGPGTQYF	TGTGCCTCTACCCCGGGGGGGCCTGGGACCCAGTACTTC
-	TRBJ1-1	TRBV15	-	CATSRDPVGTNTEAFF	TGTGCCACCAGCAGAGATCCTGTAGGAACAAACACTGAAGCTTTCTTT
TRBD1	TRBJ1-2	TRBV12-3/TRBV12-4	medium-sized	CASSFGTGVNGYTF	TGTGCCAGCAGTTTCGGGACAGGGGTAAATGGCTACACCTTC